A single sample gave rise to the 17 T cell receptor beta chains below, sequenced in a study of CD8 T cells in Susac syndrome. RNA, at about 0.45 to 1 ug, was reverse transcribed with random hexamers. MiXCR was run by TCRdb on the immunoSEQ multiplex PCR reads, yielding one entry per CDR3 protein. The table has about 160,000 distinct CDR3 sequences, approximately 95% seen once; the top ten hold approximately 0.12%. The sample taken for sequencing was CD4+ T cells from PBMCs. Receptors originate from a human donor with Susac syndrome.

The chain joins TRBV20-1 to TRBJ1-1, with D maybe TRBD1 (5 bases). Looked up from germline, CDR1 is DFQATT and CDR2 is SNEGSKA (reference sequence). With 7 bases removed from V and 2 bases from J, the gap between germline ends came to 14 bases. This CDR3 region has 13 residues. DNA of the CDR3: TGCAGTGTTGAAGAGACAGTAAACACTGAAGCTTTCTTT. It specifies CSVEETVNTEAFF.

This clonotype has just one count. The rearrangement links TRBV7-6 to TRBJ2-7, with 7 bases matching TRBD1. Looked up from germline, CDR1 is SGHVS and CDR2 is FNYEAQ. This CDR3 comprises 13 residues. V lost 2 bases to trimming and J lost 7 bases; unmatched junction nucleotides: 5. The CDR3 here is CASSLRWDSEQYF. CDR3 DNA sequence: TGTGCCAGCAGCTTACGATGGGACAGTGAGCAGTACTTC.

This chain connects TRBV29-1 to TRBJ2-7; tentatively, D is TRBD1 or TRBD2 (6 bases each). CDR1 and CDR2 from the germline V gene are SQVTM and ANQGSEA. The CDR3 totals 13 residues. The V and J ends lost 4 bases and 5 bases respectively, with 15 bases between them. DNA of the CDR3: TGCAGCGTTGCCAGGGGATCTAGCGACGAGCAGTACTTC. This codes for CSVARGSSDEQYF.

This clonotype was counted once. The rearrangement joins TRBV5-1 to TRBJ2-3; 7 bases match TRBD1. CDR1 SGHRS and CDR2 YFSETQ come from the germline V gene. Trimming removed 0 bases from V and 2 bases from J; junction bases left unmatched: 6. This CDR3 has 16 amino acids. CDR3 loop: CASSLVAGGDTDTQYF. The CDR3 DNA reads TGCGCCAGCAGCTTGGTGGCAGGGGGAGACACAGATACGCAGTATTTT.

The chain employs TRBV5-1 and TRBJ1-1; 8 bases line up with TRBD1. V shed 3 bases, J shed 0 bases, and the junction held 4 bases outside the gene matches. The CDR3 has 15 amino acids. Germline V gives CDR1 SGHRS, CDR2 YFSETQ. In DNA form, the CDR3 reads TGCGCCAGCAGCTCTGGGGACAGGATGAACACTGAAGCTTTCTTT. Amino acids: CASSSGDRMNTEAFF.

This chain links TRBV20-1 with TRBJ2-2, with D tentatively TRBD1 or TRBD2 (5 bases each). V gave up 0 bases and J gave up 5 bases, with 13 bases separating them. Germline loops: CDR1 DFQATT, CDR2 SNEGSKA (reference sequence). The CDR3 extends over 15 amino acids. The CDR3 region has the DNA TGCAGTGCTAGAGAAGGGGATAGCGCGACCGGGGAGCTGTTTTTT. This encodes CSAREGDSATGELFF.

The gene calls are TRBV7-6 and TRBJ1-5, with 8 bases aligning to TRBD1. Germline CDR1 is SGHVS and CDR2 is FNYEAQ. V lost 4 bases and J lost 11; bases outside the gene matches: 10. The CDR3 totals 14 residues. The CDR3 DNA is TGTGCCAGCAGCTCAGGACAGGGACTTATGGCCCAGCATTTT. It yields the protein CASSSGQGLMAQHF. Full variable domain (rest looked up from reference TRBV7-6 and TRBJ1-5): GAGVSQSPRYKVTKRGQDVALRCDPISGHVSLYWYRQALGQGPEFLTYFNYEAQQDKSGLPNDRFSAERPEGSISTLTIQRTEQRDSAMYRCASSSGQGLMAQHFGDGTRLSIL.

The chain is built from TRBV30 and TRBJ1-4; no clear D gene. Looked up from germline, CDR1 is GTSNPN and CDR2 is SVGIG (reference sequence). V shed 6 bases and J shed 6 bases, with 14 bases lying between them. The CDR3 sequence is 13 residues long. DNA of the CDR3: TGTGCCTGTCCGGGAGGCTTAGATGAAAAACTGTTTTTT. Translation: CACPGGLDEKLFF.

The rearrangement links TRBV2 to TRBJ1-1; D remains unclear. With 6 bases removed from V and 1 base from J, the gap between germline ends came to 18 bases. The CDR3 length is 16 residues. Germline V CDR1 and CDR2: SNHLY, FYNNEI. The CDR3 reads CASSKDPTPRNTEAFF. The DNA for the CDR3 is TGTGCCAGCAGCAAGGACCCTACCCCTAGGAACACTGAAGCTTTCTTT.

The chain combines TRBV25-1 with TRBJ1-2; D is possibly TRBD1 (6 bases). Germline lookup yields CDR1 MGHDK and CDR2 SYGVNS. Trimming removed 4 bases at V and 3 bases at J, with 12 bases between. The CDR3 spans 14 residues. CDR3 loop: CASSGDRTYYGYTF. CDR3 coding DNA: TGTGCCAGCAGTGGAGACAGGACCTACTATGGCTACACCTTC.

The V call is TRBV18, the J call TRBJ1-2, with D uncertain. From germline, CDR1 is KGHSH and CDR2 LQKENI. The V gene lost 5 bases and the J gene lost 0 bases, with 10 bases spanning the gap. The CDR3 contains 14 residues. CDR3 residues: CASSVDGTNYGYTF. CDR3 coding DNA: TGTGCCAGCTCAGTCGACGGGACTAACTATGGCTACACCTTC.

The chain is built from TRBV3-1 and TRBJ2-3; tentatively, D is TRBD2 (6 bases). The CDR3 consists of 17 residues. Trimming left V 1 base short and J 1 base short, with 15 bases between. Germline V lookup: CDR1 LGHDT, CDR2 YNNKEL (reference sequence). The DNA for the CDR3 is TGTGCCAGCAGCCAAGTTGGGAGAGGCGGGGGCACAGATACGCAGTATTTT. It translates to CASSQVGRGGGTDTQYF.

The rearrangement joins TRBV27 to TRBJ2-1, with 11 bases lining up with TRBD1. V lost 2 bases and J lost 7; bases outside the gene matches: 7. CDR3 length: 16 residues. Germline V gene sequence: CDR1 MNHEY, CDR2 SMNVEV (reference sequence). Here the CDR3 DNA reads TGTGCCAGCAGTTTAATCTCCGGACAGGGGGCGAATGAGCAGTTCTTC. Protein product: CASSLISGQGANEQFF.

The chain recombines TRBV5-1 with TRBJ2-2; TRBD2 matches at 9 bases. The CDR3 extends over 15 amino acids. Germline loops: CDR1 SGHRS, CDR2 YFSETQ. The ends lost 4 bases at V and 5 bases at J; junction bases unmatched: 6. The CDR3, as DNA: TGCGCCAGCAGCGAGATAGCGGGAGATACCGGGGAGCTGTTTTTT. Protein: CASSEIAGDTGELFF.

The chain has TRBV25-1 and TRBJ1-1; no clear D. Germline CDR1 MGHDK, CDR2 SYGVNS. Between the trimmed V and J ends, which lost 4 bases and 8 bases, there was a span of 8 bases. CDR3 size: 11 residues. The CDR3 DNA sequence: TGTGCCAGCAGTGTCGAGAGAGAAGCTTTCTTT. This translates into CASSVEREAFF.

The rearrangement uses TRBV3-1 and TRBJ2-3; D remains unclear. The germline V gene encodes CDR1 LGHDT and CDR2 YNNKEL (reference sequence). The CDR3 length is 13 residues. Trimming cost V 2 bases and J 12 bases, with 15 bases left between them. The CDR3 protein is CASSQSPQTTQYF. CDR3 DNA sequence: TGTGCCAGCAGCCAAAGCCCTCAAACGACACAGTATTTT.

J is TRBJ2-1 and V is TRBV29-1; TRBD2 is a possible D gene (6 bases). CDR1 is SQVTM, CDR2 ANQGSEA, per germline. The V gene lost 6 bases and the J gene lost 3 bases, with 18 bases spanning the gap. The CDR3 extends over 15 amino acids. The CDR3 DNA follows: TGCAGCGTAAAGGAATTAGCGGAGAGCTACAATGAGCAGTTCTTC. It specifies CSVKELAESYNEQFF.